The rows below give T cell receptor beta chains drawn from one sample of a study of patients and donors after allogeneic stem cell transplantation. TCRdb re-derived calls from the RT-PCR reads in MiXCR, one entry per CDR3 protein. In the table there are more than 850,000 distinct CDR3 sequences, approximately 18% of which are singletons. Sequencing was performed on blood, either unsorted or a sorted T cell fraction (not recorded which). The receptor set was obtained from a human donor who was either an allogeneic HSCT recipient or a stem cell or donor lymphocyte infusion donor (not recorded which). It is not recorded whose cells these are; they may come from a transplant donor. The CDR3 runs from the conserved cysteine through the conserved F or W. D genes are given only for firm matches. Size tells how often a clone was seen (once, few, many) or the class of an expanded clone, and some rows leave it out.

TRBJ2-3 TRBV9 few TRBD2 TGTGCCAGCAGCGTATCTAGCGGGGGATACACAGATACGCAGTATTTT CASSVSSGGYTDTQYF
TRBJ2-1 TRBV4-2 NA TRBD2 TGTGCCAGCAGCCAACGGACTAGCGACAATGAGCAGTTCTTC CASSQRTSDNEQFF
TRBJ2-7 TRBV27 many NA TGTGCCAGCAGGGGTATCAGCTACGAGCAGTACTTC CASRGISYEQYF
TRBJ1-1 TRBV20-1 NA TRBD1 TGCAGTGCTGCCGGGACAGTCATGAACACTGAAGCTTTCTTT CSAAGTVMNTEAFF
TRBJ2-5 TRBV7-9 NA TRBD1 TGTGCCAGCAGCTCGGACAGGGGGGCTGAGACCCAGTACTTC CASSSDRGAETQYF
TRBJ2-1 TRBV11-1 NA NA TGTGCCAGCAGCTTAACTTTAAAGACCTCGGGGTCCAATGAGCAGTTCTTC CASSLTLKTSGSNEQFF
TRBJ2-1 TRBV5-1 NA TRBD2 TGCGCCAGCAGCTTGCAGGGACTAGCGGGGGGGTACTATGAGCAGTTCTTC CASSLQGLAGGYYEQFF
TRBJ1-1 TRBV12-3/TRBV12-4 few TRBD1 TGTGCCAGCAGGCGGCATGCTCCGGGACAGCGCTCTGAAGCTTTCTTT CASRRHAPGQRSEAFF
TRBJ2-5 TRBV20-1 NA NA TGCAGTGCTAGAGGAGGACTGAAACAAGAGACCCAGTACTTC CSARGGLKQETQYF
TRBJ2-3 TRBV9 NA NA TGTGCCAGCAGCGTTGGGGGGACCCGCACAGATACGCAGTATTTT CASSVGGTRTDTQYF
TRBJ1-1 TRBV2 NA NA TGTGCCAGCAGAGCAGGGGCAGGGAGCACTGAAGCTTTCTTT CASRAGAGSTEAFF
TRBJ1-2 TRBV7-9 many NA TGTGCCAGCAGCTTAGGACAGGAGGGCTACACCTTC CASSLGQEGYTF
TRBJ1-1 TRBV29-1 few NA TGCAGCGCGAAGAGAGATCAAATCATGAACACTGAAGCTTTCTTT CSAKRDQIMNTEAFF
TRBJ2-5 TRBV29-1 NA NA TGCAGCGTCCAACCACGACAGTTTGAAGAGACCCAGTACTTC CSVQPRQFEETQYF
TRBJ2-3 TRBV12-3/TRBV12-4 NA TRBD2 TGTGCCAGCCAACACGACAGGGCGGGGGGGGATACGCAGTATTTT CASQHDRAGGDTQYF
TRBJ2-1 TRBV12-3/TRBV12-4 few NA TGTGCCAGCAACTCCCGACCGGGACCAGGGCAAAACAATGAGCAGTTCTTC CASNSRPGPGQNNEQFF
TRBJ2-2 TRBV23-1 NA NA NA CASRRQTGRTPGSCFF
TRBJ1-2 TRBV7-9 NA TRBD1 TGTGCCAGCAGCTCCGGGACAGGGGGCAGGTCCAACTATGGCTACACCTTC CASSSGTGGRSNYGYTF
TRBJ2-7 TRBV3-1 few NA TGTGCCAGCAGCCAAGATTGGGGGAGCATGAGCTACGAGCAGTACTTC CASSQDWGSMSYEQYF
TRBJ2-1 TRBV20-1 NA NA TGCAGTGCTACAGGGAATGAGCAGTTCTTC CSATGNEQFF
TRBJ1-1 TRBV19 NA NA TGTGCCAGTAGTATAGACACGAACACTGAAGCTTTCTTT CASSIDTNTEAFF
TRBJ2-4 TRBV2 few NA TGTGCCAGCGGGGTGCAGGAAAACATTCAGTACTTC CASGVQENIQYF
TRBJ2-5 TRBV20-1 NA NA TGCAGTGCTAGTCGGCCCACTGCGGAGACCCAGTACTTC CSASRPTAETQYF
TRBJ1-2 TRBV12-3/TRBV12-4 many NA TGTGCCAGCAGTTTGAAGGAAAACTATGGCTACACCTTC CASSLKENYGYTF
TRBJ1-1 TRBV6-1 few TRBD1 TGTGCCAGCATCTTCAGACAGGGGAACACTGAAGCTTTCTTT CASIFRQGNTEAFF
TRBJ2-5 TRBV6-1 NA NA TGTGCCAGCAGCTCCGTGACGAGGCGGCAAGAGACCCAGTACTTC CASSSVTRRQETQYF
TRBJ2-6 TRBV3-1 few NA TGTGCCAGCAGCGCTATGGGGGTACCCCCCTCTGGGGCCAACGTCCTGACTTTC CASSAMGVPPSGANVLTF
TRBJ1-4 TRBV6-1 NA TRBD1 TGTGCCAGCACAAAGGGACAGTGGGAGGAAAAACTGTTTTTT CASTKGQWEEKLFF
TRBJ2-7 TRBV12-3/TRBV12-4 NA NA TGTGCCAGCAGTCCACCGGGACGGGGGACCTACGAGCAGTACTTC CASSPPGRGTYEQYF
TRBJ2-7 TRBV7-2 NA NA TGTGCCAGCAGCCCCGACTCGCGGGCAAAAGGCTCCTACGAGCAGTACTTC CASSPDSRAKGSYEQYF
TRBJ1-6 TRBV7-9 NA TRBD1 TGTGCCAGCAGGACATCCGGGACAGGGTTGAATTCACCCCTCCACTTT CASRTSGTGLNSPLHF
TRBJ1-2 TRBV15 many TRBD1 TGTGCCACCAGCAGAGATCCCTGGACAGGGTACTATGGCTACACCTTC CATSRDPWTGYYGYTF
TRBJ2-1 TRBV4-2 many NA TGTGCCAGCAGCCAAGATTCCAGCGGGAAGGGGGTTGAGCAGTTCTTC CASSQDSSGKGVEQFF
TRBJ1-2 TRBV19 few TRBD1 TGTGCCAGTAGTCCCGTAAGGGGACAGGGGCGCGGCTACACCTTC CASSPVRGQGRGYTF
TRBJ2-2 TRBV27 NA NA TGTGCCAGCAGTTTACGAGACCCCACCGGGGAGCTGTTTTTT CASSLRDPTGELFF
TRBJ1-6 TRBV12-3/TRBV12-4 NA NA TGTGCCAGCAGTCTCTATAGAGACAGTAATTCACCCCTCCACTTT CASSLYRDSNSPLHF
TRBJ2-1 TRBV9 NA NA TGTGCCAGCAGCGTAGCACTTTTAGGGTCCAATGAGCAGTTCTTC CASSVALLGSNEQFF
TRBJ1-5 TRBV29-1 few NA TGCAGCGTTCAATTGGGGGGCATCCGGGACATGTATCAGCCCCAGCATTTT CSVQLGGIRDMYQPQHF
TRBJ2-7 TRBV20-1 NA TRBD2 TGCAGTGCTAGAGAGGGCGGGGGGGCTTTCGAGCAGTACTTC CSAREGGGAFEQYF
TRBJ1-2 TRBV28 few TRBD1 TGTGCCAGCAAGGGGGCCGGGTTCTATGGCTACACCTTC CASKGAGFYGYTF
TRBJ2-7 TRBV4-3 few NA TGCGCCAGCAGCCGAAGCGAAGAGTCCTACGAGCAGTACTTC CASSRSEESYEQYF
TRBJ1-4 TRBV7-3 NA TRBD1 TGTGCCAGCAGGCCGATCCGGGACAGCACAACTAATGAAAAACTGTTTTTT CASRPIRDSTTNEKLFF
TRBJ2-4 TRBV7-2 few NA TGTGCCAGCAGCTTACCGGGGTTGGCCAAAAACATTCAGTACTTC CASSLPGLAKNIQYF
TRBJ1-5 TRBV7-8 NA NA TGTGCCAGCAGCTTGGTCAGGGATCGGAATCAGCCCCAGCATTTT CASSLVRDRNQPQHF
TRBJ2-6 TRBV7-2 NA TRBD1 TGTGCCAGCAGCTCGGGACAGGGAGGCTCTGGGGCCAACGTCCTGACTTTC CASSSGQGGSGANVLTF
TRBJ2-1 TRBV12-3/TRBV12-4 NA TRBD1 TGTGCCAGCAATCCAGGGGGCTCCTACAATGAGCAGTTCTTC CASNPGGSYNEQFF
TRBJ2-2 TRBV12-3/TRBV12-4 NA TRBD2 TGTGCCGGAGGACTAGCGGGGGACACCGGGGAGCTGTTTTTT CAGGLAGDTGELFF
TRBJ2-3 TRBV20-1 few TRBD2 TGCAGTGCTAGTTCCGTAACTAGCGGGAGGATAGATACGCAGTATTTT CSASSVTSGRIDTQYF
TRBJ1-2 TRBV29-1 NA NA TGCAGCGTTGAGGGCAGGTCGGTCTCCCACTATGGCTACACCTTC CSVEGRSVSHYGYTF
TRBJ2-1 TRBV7-9 few NA TGTGCCAGCAGCTTAAAGGGGATAGGCTACAATGAGCAGTTCTTC CASSLKGIGYNEQFF
TRBJ1-3 TRBV20-1 NA NA TGCAGTGCCTTACAGGGTGCTGGAAACACCATATATTTT CSALQGAGNTIYF
TRBJ2-7 TRBV12-3/TRBV12-4 NA NA TGTGCCAGCAGTTGGGGACATATCTACGAGCAGTACTTC CASSWGHIYEQYF
TRBJ1-1 TRBV15 NA NA TGTGCCACCAGCACCCTTGTAGGGGGGCGGGCTGAAGCTTTCTTT CATSTLVGGRAEAFF
TRBJ2-3 TRBV5-1 NA TRBD1 TGCGCCAGCAGCGCGGGACAGGGGGCTATAGATACGCAGTATTTT CASSAGQGAIDTQYF
TRBJ2-7 TRBV12-3/TRBV12-4 NA TRBD1 TGTGCCAGCAGTTTATGGGGGACAGGCACCTACGAGCAGTACTTC CASSLWGTGTYEQYF